These T cell receptor beta chains were read from a single sample in a study of cytomegalovirus exposure and HLA in healthy donors. Sequenced by immunoSEQ multiplex PCR; TCRdb stores in-frame clones only, minus some. The sample includes around 67,000 clones, 75% to 85% of them seen just once. The sequenced material came from PBMCs. All receptors come from a man aged 18 to 30 in good health and CMV-seropositive. Each CDR3 is given with its conserved first and last residue. The D gene is left open where the match is weak. Clone size, where shown, is once, few, many, or a class for clones that have expanded.

V gene	clone size	J gene	D gene	CDR3 DNA	CDR3 protein
TRBV7-8	-	TRBJ1-4	-	TGTGCCAGCAGCTTAGGGTACGGGGAAAATGAAAAACTGTTTTTT	CASSLGYGENEKLFF
TRBV4-2	-	TRBJ2-1	-	TGTGCCAGCAGCCAAGATCGGGCGGGGCCCTTGGGTGAGCAGTTCTTC	CASSQDRAGPLGEQFF
TRBV9	-	TRBJ2-1	TRBD2	TGTGCCAGCAGCGCGGGACTAGCGGGAGCCAGCAATGAGCAGTTCTTC	CASSAGLAGASNEQFF
TRBV30	-	TRBJ1-2	TRBD1	TGTGCCTGGAGTGTAGGACAGGGTCAAGGCTACACCTTC	CAWSVGQGQGYTF
TRBV6-5	-	TRBJ1-2	-	TGTGCCAGCAGTTACTTCGGTCTGTATGGCTACACCTTC	CASSYFGLYGYTF
TRBV27	few	TRBJ1-2	-	TGTGCCAGCGGCCCAATACAGGGACATGGCTACACCTTC	CASGPIQGHGYTF
TRBV5-4	-	TRBJ1-2	TRBD1	TGTGCCAGCAGCCTTCAGGGGGCAGATGGCTACACCTTC	CASSLQGADGYTF
TRBV29-1	-	TRBJ1-1	-	TGCAGCGTTGTCGGTACCATGAACACTGAAGCTTTCTTT	CSVVGTMNTEAFF
TRBV19	-	TRBJ1-5	-	TGTGCCAGTAGTATGGTGGCAGATCAGCCCCAGCATTTT	CASSMVADQPQHF
TRBV15	once	TRBJ2-1	TRBD1	TGTGCCACCAGCAGGGACAGGGGCTCCTACAATGAGCAGTTCTTC	CATSRDRGSYNEQFF
TRBV6-1	-	TRBJ1-4	TRBD1	TGTGCCAGCAGTGGGAGGACAGGAGTTGAAAAACTGTTTTTT	CASSGRTGVEKLFF
TRBV7-9	-	TRBJ1-1	TRBD1	TGTGCCAGCCAGGAAGAGAGAGGGGGCTTGAACACTGAAGCTTTCTTT	CASQEERGGLNTEAFF
TRBV5-1	-	TRBJ2-7	TRBD1	TGCGCCAGCAGACCGGGACAGACTACCTACGAGCAGTACTTC	CASRPGQTTYEQYF
TRBV27	-	TRBJ2-1	TRBD1	TGTGCCAGCGGACAGGGGATTAACAATGAGCAGTTCTTC	CASGQGINNEQFF
TRBV28	-	TRBJ1-1	-	TGTGCCAGCAGCCAAACTAGGAACACTGAAGCTTTCTTT	CASSQTRNTEAFF
TRBV28	-	TRBJ2-7	TRBD1	TGTGCCAGCGACAGGGCAGGCGAGCAGTACTTC	CASDRAGEQYF
TRBV2	-	TRBJ2-7	-	TGTGCGAGTGGGCTTGGGGGGACCTACGAGCAGTACTTC	CASGLGGTYEQYF
TRBV29-1	-	TRBJ1-2	-	TGCAGCGTTGAGTCCAGGGGCTCTAACTATGGCTACACCTTC	CSVESRGSNYGYTF
TRBV6-5	-	TRBJ2-1	TRBD1	TGTGCCAGCAGTTCACAACCTGGGACAGGGAAGTTCTTC	CASSSQPGTGKFF
TRBV10-1	many	TRBJ1-1	TRBD1	TGCGCCAGCAGTGACCAGGGGGCAAATATAGCTTTCTTT	CASSDQGANIAFF
TRBV10-3	-	TRBJ2-7	-	TGTGCCATCACCGGGGGGCTAAAGGACGAGCAGTACTTC	CAITGGLKDEQYF
TRBV4-1	-	TRBJ2-1	TRBD2	TGCGCCAGCAGCCAAGGGACTAGGGGTGGGAGTGAGCAGTTCTTC	CASSQGTRGGSEQFF
TRBV20-1	-	TRBJ2-7	-	TGCAGTGCTAGACAGGGGTCCGAGCAGTACTTC	CSARQGSEQYF
TRBV28	-	TRBJ2-1	-	TGTGCCAGCAGTTCGCCGCCCCGGGGGAGTTTTGGGGATGAGCAGTTCTTC	CASSSPPRGSFGDEQFF
TRBV25-1	-	TRBJ2-7	-	TGTGCCAGCAGAGGGGCTACCTACGAGCAGTACTTC	CASRGATYEQYF
TRBV29-1	-	TRBJ1-1	-	TGCAGCGTTGAACTGAGAGCATCTGAAGCTTTCTTT	CSVELRASEAFF
TRBV14	-	TRBJ2-1	-	TGTGCCAGCAGCCACGGACGACAGAGCTCCTACAATGAGCAGTTCTTC	CASSHGRQSSYNEQFF
TRBV6-1	-	TRBJ1-5	TRBD1	TGTGCCAGCAGTGATCAGGGGGATCAGCCCCAGCATTTT	CASSDQGDQPQHF
TRBV14	-	TRBJ1-4	-	TGTGCCAGCAGCCTGCAGGCAACTCCTAATGAAAAACTGTTTTTT	CASSLQATPNEKLFF
TRBV6-5	-	TRBJ1-6	TRBD1	TGTGCCAGCAGGCCTGACAGGGGCTGGAATTCACCCCTCCACTTT	CASRPDRGWNSPLHF
TRBV7-2	-	TRBJ1-5	-	TGTGCCAGCAGCTTACAAGGAGGGGCCCAGCATTTT	CASSLQGGAQHF
TRBV7-9	few	TRBJ1-6	-	TGTGCCAGCAGCCCGCAGACAGAGACACCCCTCCACTTT	CASSPQTETPLHF
TRBV11-2	-	TRBJ2-3	TRBD2	TGTGCCAGCAGCGCGGGACTAGCGGGCAAAGATACGCAGTATTTT	CASSAGLAGKDTQYF
TRBV2	-	TRBJ1-1	-	TGTGCCAGCAGTGAATTTGTGGTAGACACTGAAGCTTTCTTT	CASSEFVVDTEAFF
TRBV4-1	-	TRBJ2-5	TRBD2	TGCGCCAGCAGCCAAGGAACAGCGGGGGGGCTCGGAGAGACCCAGTACTTC	CASSQGTAGGLGETQYF
TRBV6-5	-	TRBJ2-7	TRBD2	TGTGCCAGCAGCTCTACTAGCGGGTTTGTCGTCAAGCAGTACTTC	CASSSTSGFVVKQYF
TRBV28	-	TRBJ2-7	TRBD1	TGTGCCACCGAGACGGGACAGGGCACCTACGAGCAGTACTTC	CATETGQGTYEQYF
TRBV11-2	-	TRBJ1-4	-	TGTGCCAGCAGCTTAGGCGGGGGCAGTGAAAAACTGTTTTTT	CASSLGGGSEKLFF
TRBV30	-	TRBJ2-5	TRBD1	TGTGCCTGGAGCGCCCCGACAGGGAAAGAGACCCAGTACTTC	CAWSAPTGKETQYF
TRBV9	-	TRBJ2-2	TRBD2	TGTGCCAGCAGCGAGACTAGCGGGTCGGGAACCGGGGAGCTGTTTTTT	CASSETSGSGTGELFF
TRBV7-9	-	TRBJ2-1	-	TGTGCCAGCAGCTTCGGTTACAGGGATAATGAGCAGTTCTTC	CASSFGYRDNEQFF
TRBV7-8	-	TRBJ2-5	TRBD1	TGTGCCAGCAGCCCAGGACAGGGCGAGACCCAGTACTTC	CASSPGQGETQYF
TRBV6-5	-	TRBJ1-2	-	TGTGCCAGCAGTTACTCCCACGAAACAGCCTATGGCTACACCTTC	CASSYSHETAYGYTF
TRBV5-1	-	TRBJ2-5	TRBD1	TGCGCCAGCAGCCAGGGGGAAGAGACCCAGTACTTC	CASSQGEETQYF
TRBV5-1	-	TRBJ1-6	TRBD1	TGCGCCAGCAGCAAGGGACAGGGGGCGGGATCACCCCTCCACTTT	CASSKGQGAGSPLHF
TRBV29-1	once	TRBJ1-1	-	TGCAGCGCCCAAGCCCAGGTGAACACTGAAGCTTTCTTT	CSAQAQVNTEAFF
TRBV7-8	-	TRBJ2-1	TRBD1	TGTGCCAGCAGCTCGGACAGGGTATCCTACAATGAGCAGTTCTTC	CASSSDRVSYNEQFF
TRBV5-1	-	TRBJ1-1	TRBD1	TGCGCCAGCAGCTTTGGACAGGGGGAACGAGCTTTCTTT	CASSFGQGERAFF
TRBV4-1	-	TRBJ1-1	TRBD1	TGCGCCAGCAGCCAAGAGGGACAGCTGAACACTGAAGCTTTCTTT	CASSQEGQLNTEAFF
TRBV5-1	-	TRBJ1-6	TRBD1	TGCGCTAGCAGCCTCGGGACAGGGAATTCACCCCTCCACTTT	CASSLGTGNSPLHF